This is a list of T cell receptor beta chains from one sample in a study of cytomegalovirus exposure and HLA in healthy donors. Measured with immunoSEQ multiplex PCR; TCRdb has only the in-frame clones, and not every one. The profile shows about 160,000 clones, around three quarters of them singletons. Sequencing was carried out using PBMCs. The receptors here all came from a man between 45 and 60 years old in good health and CMV-seropositive. Both conserved end residues are trimmed from each CDR3. Each record gives: D gene, J gene, V gene, CDR3 protein. D genes are given only for firm matches.

D: TRBD1
J: TRBJ1-6
V: TRBV9
CDR3: ASSAQTGANSPLH

D: TRBD1
J: TRBJ2-5
V: TRBV7-8
CDR3: ASSTSLRDRGD

D: TRBD1
J: TRBJ2-7
V: TRBV11-2
CDR3: ASSLRDRVYEQY

D: TRBD2
J: TRBJ2-1
V: TRBV7-3
CDR3: ASSLTPTSGSYNEQF

D: NA
J: TRBJ1-1
V: TRBV29-1
CDR3: SVDQGIDTEAF

D: NA
J: TRBJ1-3
V: TRBV30
CDR3: AWSVIAGGNTIY

D: NA
J: TRBJ2-2
V: TRBV27
CDR3: ASTNYFTGELF

D: NA
J: TRBJ1-2
V: TRBV6-5
CDR3: ASFDRSNYGYT

D: TRBD2
J: TRBJ2-7
V: TRBV7-2
CDR3: ASSRTGTSDGEQY

D: NA
J: TRBJ2-7
V: TRBV2
CDR3: ASAGSAAYEQY

D: TRBD1
J: TRBJ2-2
V: TRBV13
CDR3: ASSLGQGKVGELF

D: NA
J: TRBJ2-7
V: TRBV11-2
CDR3: ASSLSRGSSYEQY

D: NA
J: TRBJ2-5
V: TRBV6-5
CDR3: ASSYGPDQETQY

D: TRBD2
J: TRBJ2-1
V: TRBV5-1
CDR3: ASSSAGGFDEQF

D: TRBD1
J: TRBJ2-6
V: TRBV19
CDR3: ASSKGQGAIGANVLT

D: NA
J: TRBJ2-1
V: TRBV9
CDR3: ASSGAGSYNEQF

D: TRBD1
J: TRBJ2-7
V: TRBV27
CDR3: ASSSTGGGEQY

D: NA
J: TRBJ1-2
V: TRBV7-2
CDR3: ASSFPGQGYT

D: NA
J: TRBJ2-3
V: TRBV6-1
CDR3: ATKSGTSTDTQY

D: TRBD2
J: TRBJ2-3
V: TRBV9
CDR3: ASSVGTIGTDTQY

D: TRBD1
J: TRBJ2-6
V: TRBV5-4
CDR3: ASSSQGPASGANVLT

D: NA
J: TRBJ1-1
V: TRBV30
CDR3: AWSTYRAGVRAF

D: NA
J: TRBJ1-6
V: TRBV7-2
CDR3: ASSLDPPHSLH

D: TRBD1
J: TRBJ1-2
V: TRBV28
CDR3: ASNDRVSYGYT

D: NA
J: TRBJ1-1
V: TRBV18
CDR3: ASSPIGNTEAF

D: TRBD1
J: TRBJ2-2
V: TRBV5-1
CDR3: ASSLRQGPSGGGELF

D: NA
J: TRBJ1-6
V: TRBV27
CDR3: ASSLYRVVSYNSPLH

D: TRBD1
J: TRBJ2-2
V: TRBV29-1
CDR3: SVCFGTGDTGELF

D: NA
J: TRBJ1-3
V: TRBV18
CDR3: ASSPSRQGSGNTIY

D: TRBD1
J: TRBJ1-6
V: TRBV19
CDR3: ASTRQGNYNSPLH

D: NA
J: TRBJ2-4
V: TRBV18
CDR3: ASSPYEAGWDKNIQY

D: NA
J: TRBJ2-3
V: TRBV20-1
CDR3: SAEIGDTQY

D: NA
J: TRBJ1-6
V: TRBV19
CDR3: ASSTDSYNSPLH

D: NA
J: TRBJ2-4
V: TRBV6-5
CDR3: ASSYGSGTGQDIQY

D: NA
J: TRBJ2-5
V: TRBV5-4
CDR3: ASSFAGTQQETQY

D: NA
J: TRBJ2-5
V: TRBV4-1
CDR3: ASSQAWGLGAETQY

D: TRBD2
J: TRBJ2-5
V: TRBV7-9
CDR3: ASSSGLAGVLETQY

D: NA
J: TRBJ1-4
V: TRBV11-2
CDR3: ASSGHHSTNEKLF

D: TRBD1
J: TRBJ1-1
V: TRBV27
CDR3: ASSKDRRNTEAF

D: NA
J: TRBJ2-7
V: TRBV6-1
CDR3: AHWDRGIAYEQY

D: NA
J: TRBJ1-6
V: TRBV27
CDR3: ASSLGPDRTPLH

D: TRBD1
J: TRBJ2-5
V: TRBV19
CDR3: ASSVTGGRETQY

D: NA
J: TRBJ1-5
V: TRBV11-2
CDR3: ASSLDGVQQPQH

D: NA
J: TRBJ2-3
V: TRBV5-1
CDR3: ASSLTADTQY

D: TRBD1
J: TRBJ1-1
V: TRBV29-1
CDR3: SVAGTGGAMNTEAF

D: TRBD2
J: TRBJ2-1
V: TRBV4-3
CDR3: ASSQDGGLAGAKTYNEQF

D: NA
J: TRBJ2-7
V: TRBV11-3
CDR3: ASSFGSPSDEQY

D: NA
J: TRBJ1-2
V: TRBV19
CDR3: ASSIPPGRGYGYT

D: NA
J: TRBJ1-1
V: TRBV30
CDR3: AWSGAGNTEAF

D: NA
J: TRBJ2-7
V: TRBV28
CDR3: ATQKSSYEQY

D: NA
J: TRBJ2-5
V: TRBV12-5
CDR3: ASGHSDPSVQGRAHQETQY

D: NA
J: TRBJ2-5
V: TRBV4-1
CDR3: ASSQVTDIQETQY

D: NA
J: TRBJ1-2
V: TRBV5-6
CDR3: ASSLGGTLLGYT

D: TRBD2
J: TRBJ2-1
V: TRBV2
CDR3: ASSDPAGNRANEQF

D: TRBD2
J: TRBJ2-1
V: TRBV7-2
CDR3: ASSLALAGSEHPF